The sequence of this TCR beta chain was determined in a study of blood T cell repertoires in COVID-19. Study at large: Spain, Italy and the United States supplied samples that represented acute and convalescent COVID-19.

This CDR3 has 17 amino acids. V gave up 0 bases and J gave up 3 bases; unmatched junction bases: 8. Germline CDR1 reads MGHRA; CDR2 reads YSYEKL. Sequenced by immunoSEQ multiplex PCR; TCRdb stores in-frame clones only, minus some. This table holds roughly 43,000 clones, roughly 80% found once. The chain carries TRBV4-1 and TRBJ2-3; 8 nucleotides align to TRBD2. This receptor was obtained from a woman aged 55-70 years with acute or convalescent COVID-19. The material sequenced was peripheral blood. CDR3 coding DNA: TGCGCCAGCAGCCAAGATCTACGGGGGGGTAGGACAGATACGCAGTATTTT. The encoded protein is CASSQDLRGGRTDTQYF.